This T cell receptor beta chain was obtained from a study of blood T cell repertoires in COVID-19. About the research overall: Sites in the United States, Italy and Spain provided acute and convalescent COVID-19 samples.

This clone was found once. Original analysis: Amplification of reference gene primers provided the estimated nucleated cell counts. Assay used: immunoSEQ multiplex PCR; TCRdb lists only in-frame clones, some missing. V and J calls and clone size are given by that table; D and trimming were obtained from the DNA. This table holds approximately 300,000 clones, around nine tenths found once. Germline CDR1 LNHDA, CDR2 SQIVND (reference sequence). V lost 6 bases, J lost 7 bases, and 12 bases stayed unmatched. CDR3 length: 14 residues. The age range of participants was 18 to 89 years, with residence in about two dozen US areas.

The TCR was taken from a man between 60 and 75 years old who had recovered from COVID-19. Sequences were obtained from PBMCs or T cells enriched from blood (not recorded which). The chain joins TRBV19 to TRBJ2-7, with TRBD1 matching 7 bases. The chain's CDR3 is CASRVAGTAGEQYF. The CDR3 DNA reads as TGTGCCAGTAGGGTAGCCGGGACAGCTGGGGAGCAGTACTTC. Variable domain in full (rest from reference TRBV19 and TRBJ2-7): DGGITQSPKYLFRKEGQNVTLSCEQNLNHDAMYWYRQDPGQGLRLIYYSQIVNDFQKGDIAEGYSVSREKKESFPLTVTSAQKNPTAFYLCASRVAGTAGEQYFGPGTRLTVT.